The 24 T cell receptor beta chains below all came from one sample that was sequenced in a study of CD8 T cells in Susac syndrome. Random hexamers primed reverse transcription of roughly 0.5 to 1 ug RNA. One entry per CDR3 protein, called by TCRdb with MiXCR from the immunoSEQ multiplex PCR reads. Among tens of thousands of distinct CDR3 sequences listed, roughly 94% were seen once. The sample was CD8+ T cells from PBMCs. The receptor set was obtained from a human donor with multiple sclerosis.

This clonotype appeared once. This chain joins TRBV6-6 and TRBJ2-5; D is ambiguous. V gave up 6 bases and J gave up 1 base, with 9 bases separating them. Looked up from germline, CDR1 is MNHNY and CDR2 is SVGAGI (reference sequence). The CDR3 loop spans 13 amino acids. CDR3 nucleotides: TGTGCCAGCAGCCCCAGGCTCCAAGAGACCCAGTACTTC. Amino acid sequence: CASSPRLQETQYF.

The chain carries TRBV27 and TRBJ2-5; D is unresolved. Germline lookup yields CDR1 MNHEY and CDR2 SMNVEV (reference sequence). V lost 4 bases, J lost 0 bases, and 9 bases lay in between. This CDR3 region has 14 residues. CDR3 amino acids: CASSSPENQETQYF. In DNA form, the CDR3 reads TGTGCCAGCAGTTCCCCAGAAAACCAAGAGACCCAGTACTTC.

The rearrangement uses TRBV12-3 or TRBV12-4 and TRBJ2-3; TRBD2 aligns across 11 bases. The CDR3 has 17 amino acids. With 10 bases clipped from V and 2 bases from J, the junction kept 14 bases outside the gene matches. The CDR3 region is CATSPGGLAVVTDTQYF. The CDR3 DNA reads as TGTGCCACCTCCCCTGGGGGACTAGCGGTGGTCACAGATACGCAGTATTTT.

The chain links TRBV29-1 to TRBJ2-7, with 9 positions matching TRBD1. CDR3 length equals 12 residues. Germline V gene data show CDR1 as SQVTM and CDR2 as ANQGSEA. The V and J ends lost 7 bases and 3 bases, in that order; junction bases with no gene match: 4. The CDR3: CSARTGVYEQYF. CDR3 bases: TGCAGCGCTCGGACAGGGGTCTACGAGCAGTACTTC.

The gene calls are TRBV27 and TRBJ2-7, with TRBD2 matching 8 bases. J gave up 4 bases and V 3 bases, and 5 bases lay outside the gene matches. Germline V lookup: CDR1 MNHEY, CDR2 SMNVEV (reference sequence). CDR3 size: 14 residues. The CDR3 reads CASSLSREGYEQYF. The CDR3 DNA reads as TGTGCCAGCAGTTTGTCCCGGGAGGGGTACGAGCAGTACTTC.

This chain joins TRBV24-1 and TRBJ2-6; unclear D gene. Trimming took off 5 bases at V and 2 bases at J, with 12 bases between the two ends. The CDR3 loop spans 16 amino acids. From germline, CDR1 is KGHDR and CDR2 SFDVKD. The CDR3 here is CATSGPSGAGANVLTF. The CDR3 DNA reads TGTGCCACCAGTGGTCCATCTGGGGCTGGGGCCAACGTCCTGACTTTC.

The J gene is TRBJ2-7, the V gene TRBV27; TRBD1 is a possible D gene (5 bases). Trimming took 3 bases from V and 5 from J, leaving 14 bases between them. Germline V gene data show CDR1 as MNHEY and CDR2 as SMNVEV (reference sequence). There are 14 residues in the CDR3. The CDR3: CASSFLGRGNEQYF. The DNA for the CDR3 is TGTGCCAGCAGTTTCCTTGGTAGGGGAAACGAGCAGTACTTC.

The chain recombines TRBV3-1 with TRBJ2-7; the D call may be TRBD1 or TRBD2 (6 bases each). This CDR3 has 21 residues. CDR1 and CDR2 from the germline V gene are LGHDT and YNNKEL (reference sequence). The germline V and J ends were trimmed by 2 bases and 2 bases, with 31 bases remaining between them. CDR3 sequence: CASSQSFVADLLQWGPYEQYF. For the CDR3, the DNA is TGTGCCAGCAGCCAATCCTTCGTAGCGGACCTACTACAATGGGGGCCCTACGAGCAGTACTTC.

V and J are TRBV20-1 and TRBJ2-1, with TRBD1 matching 8 bases. The V and J ends lost 5 bases and 4 bases, in that order; junction bases with no gene match: 10. The CDR3 covers 15 residues. The germline V gene has CDR1 DFQATT and CDR2 SNEGSKA (reference sequence). In DNA form, the CDR3 reads TGCAGTGCTCCAAGTGAATGGACAGGGTACAATGAGCAGTTCTTC. Translation: CSAPSEWTGYNEQFF.

The rearrangement joins TRBV9 to TRBJ2-5, with 9 bases that match TRBD2. Germline lookup yields CDR1 SGDLS and CDR2 YYNGEE. This CDR3 contains 15 residues. V shed 0 bases, J shed 4 bases, and the junction held 4 bases outside the gene matches. CDR3 sequence: CASSVVGSGGETQYF. The DNA for the CDR3 is TGTGCCAGCAGCGTAGTTGGTAGCGGGGGAGAGACCCAGTACTTC.

This clonotype has just one count. The chain employs TRBV12-5 and TRBJ2-7; 7 bases agree with TRBD2. CDR1 is LGHNT and CDR2 is FRNRAP in the germline V gene. The ends lost 7 bases at V and 5 bases at J; junction bases unmatched: 11. CDR3 length: 14 residues. As DNA, the CDR3 is TGTGCTAGTGCCCCCTGGGGGGGATCCCACGAGCAGTACTTC. Translated, it gives CASAPWGGSHEQYF.

This chain connects TRBV27 to TRBJ2-7; D gene ambiguous. Germline V gene data show CDR1 as MNHEY and CDR2 as SMNVEV (reference sequence). The CDR3 is 15 amino acids. The V end was cut by 3 bases, the J end by 2 bases, with 14 bases between. The CDR3 region has the DNA TGTGCCAGCAGTTTGTGGTCTGAGATCCCCTACGAGCAGTACTTC. It is translated as CASSLWSEIPYEQYF.

This clonotype has more than one count but fewer than ten. The chain uses TRBV27 and TRBJ1-1; D is unclear. Trimming shortened V by 0 bases and J by 1 base, and 3 bases separated the two germline ends. The germline CDR1 and CDR2 sequences are MNHEY and SMNVEV (reference sequence). The CDR3 extends over 13 amino acids. The CDR3 region is CASSLSENTEAFF. CDR3 coding DNA: TGTGCCAGCAGTTTATCCGAGAACACTGAAGCTTTCTTT.

The rearrangement joins TRBV19 to TRBJ1-2; the match to TRBD1 covers 9 bases. Germline-derived CDR1 and CDR2 are LNHDA and SQIVND (reference sequence). V lost 10 bases to trimming and J lost 8 bases; unmatched junction nucleotides: 14. The CDR3 runs to 14 residues. The CDR3 DNA is TGTGCCACCGGGACAGGGCTCGGAGGAGAGGGCTACACCTTC. Encoded protein: CATGTGLGGEGYTF.

V is TRBV20-1 and J is TRBJ2-7; 8 nucleotides line up with TRBD1. CDR1 DFQATT and CDR2 SNEGSKA come from the germline V gene (reference sequence). V lost 5 bases to trimming and J lost 3 bases; unmatched junction nucleotides: 9. The CDR3 length is 14 residues. The CDR3 DNA reads as TGCAGTGCTGCCAGGGGGCCAACATACTACGAGCAGTACTTC. It codes for CSAARGPTYYEQYF.

The chain recombines TRBV20-1 with TRBJ2-7, with 10 bases lining up with TRBD2. Per the germline V gene, CDR1 is DFQATT and CDR2 is SNEGSKA (reference sequence). CDR3 length equals 16 residues. V shed 1 base, J shed 2 bases, and the junction held 8 bases outside the gene matches. CDR3 coding DNA: TGCAGTGCTAGAGGGACCCTCGGACTAGCGGCCTACGAGCAGTACTTC. This sequence encodes CSARGTLGLAAYEQYF.

The genes are TRBV15 and TRBJ1-6, with D uncertain. V lost 2 bases, J lost 6 bases, and 2 bases lay in between. Per germline, CDR1 LNHNV and CDR2 YYDKDF (reference sequence). The CDR3 runs to 12 residues. The CDR3 protein is CATSRLNSPLHF. In DNA, the CDR3 is TGTGCCACCAGCAGACTTAATTCACCCCTCCACTTT.

V gene TRBV4-1 combines with J gene TRBJ2-7; a weak D match, TRBD1 (5 bases). Germline CDR1 is MGHRA and CDR2 is YSYEKL. Deletions cut 5 bases from V and 3 bases from J, with 23 bases between. CDR3 size: 17 residues. The CDR3 is CASSVWLQVGEFYEQYF. DNA of the CDR3: TGCGCCAGCAGCGTTTGGTTACAGGTGGGCGAATTCTACGAGCAGTACTTC.

The V gene is TRBV9, the J gene TRBJ1-2; D is unresolved. V gave up 0 bases and J gave up 4 bases, with 10 bases separating them. The CDR3 totals 14 residues. Germline V gene lookup returns CDR1 SGDLS and CDR2 YYNGEE. CDR3 region: CASSVEDGSYGYTF. CDR3 in DNA: TGTGCCAGCAGCGTAGAGGATGGTTCCTATGGCTACACCTTC. The whole variable domain, remainder taken from reference TRBV9 and TRBJ1-2, is DSGVTQTPKHLITATGQRVTLRCSPRSGDLSVYWYQQSLDQGLQFLIQYYNGEERAKGNILERFSAQQFPDLHSELNLSSLELGDSALYFCASSVEDGSYGYTFGSGTRLTVV.

This chain connects TRBV19 to TRBJ2-5; unclear D gene. The CDR3 length is 11 residues. Trimming left V 6 bases short and J 5 bases short, with 7 bases between. Germline V gene lookup returns CDR1 LNHDA and CDR2 SQIVND (reference sequence). CDR3 residues: CASSELETQYF. The CDR3 region has the DNA TGTGCCAGTAGCGAGCTGGAGACCCAGTACTTC.

The V gene is TRBV27, the J gene TRBJ1-5; TRBD1 aligns across 8 bases. V shed 2 bases and J 5 bases; nucleotides not matched to a gene: 2. Germline V lookup: CDR1 MNHEY, CDR2 SMNVEV (reference sequence). The CDR3 runs 14 residues. The CDR3 region has the DNA TGTGCCAGCAGTTTACAGGGGGCCTATCAGCCCCAGCATTTT. Its translation is CASSLQGAYQPQHF.

The chain recombines TRBV11-2 with TRBJ1-5; D is perhaps TRBD1 (5 bases). Trimming removed 5 bases from V and 4 bases from J, with 12 bases in between. Germline values: CDR1 SGHAT, CDR2 FQNNGV. The CDR3 runs 14 residues. The chain's CDR3 is CASSPMGGNQPQHF. The CDR3 DNA is TGTGCCAGCAGCCCAATGGGGGGGAATCAGCCCCAGCATTTT.

The rearrangement joins TRBV27 to TRBJ2-7; D may be TRBD2 (5 bases). V gave up 3 bases and J gave up 5 bases, with 11 bases separating them. Looked up from germline, CDR1 is MNHEY and CDR2 is SMNVEV (reference sequence). This CDR3 has 13 amino acids. The CDR3, as DNA: TGTGCCAGCAGTTTGGGAAGGACTGACGAGCAGTACTTC. Encoded protein: CASSLGRTDEQYF.

CDR3 region: CSARDHGVPYEQYF. CDR3 DNA sequence: TGCAGTGCTAGAGATCACGGGGTCCCCTACGAGCAGTACTTC. The chain employs TRBV20-1 and TRBJ2-7, with D tentatively TRBD2 (5 bases). V shed 0 bases and J shed 2 bases, with 11 bases lying between them. The CDR3 has 14 amino acids. Germline CDR1 reads DFQATT; CDR2 reads SNEGSKA (reference sequence).